The rows below give T cell receptor beta chains drawn from one sample of a study of cytomegalovirus exposure and HLA in healthy donors. The assay was immunoSEQ multiplex PCR, and TCRdb's table has in-frame clones only and misses some. The data show about 130,000 clones, roughly 79% seen once. Sequenced material: PBMCs. These receptors were taken from a boy aged 2-15 years in good health and CMV-seronegative. Each CDR3 is given with its conserved first and last residue. The D gene is left open where the match is weak. For some rows the clone size is stated as once, few or many, or as a class when expanded; others skip it.

j_call d_call clone_size v_call cdr3_nt cdr3_aa
TRBJ1-1 . . TRBV19 TGTGCCAGTAGTCCTCCTACACCCGTCGGGAGAGCTTTCTTT CASSPPTPVGRAFF
TRBJ1-2 . . TRBV10-3 TGTGCCATCAGCGCCGGACAGAATGTTAACTATGGCTACACCTTC CAISAGQNVNYGYTF
TRBJ2-7 TRBD1 . TRBV4-2 TGTGCCAGCAGCCTGCAGGGGGCTGCTTCCTACGAGCAGTACTTC CASSLQGAASYEQYF
TRBJ2-3 . few TRBV5-1 TGCGCCAGCAGCACTGGGGTCCTGGGGGGGCCCACAGATACGCAGTATTTT CASSTGVLGGPTDTQYF
TRBJ1-4 . . TRBV9 TGTGCCAGCAGCACCAGTGGGGGGAAGGGTGGTGAAAAACTGTTTTTT CASSTSGGKGGEKLFF
TRBJ2-7 TRBD1 . TRBV4-3 TGCGCCAGCAGCCAAAGGACAGGGGGTTCCTACGAGCAGTACTTC CASSQRTGGSYEQYF
TRBJ1-4 TRBD1 . TRBV4-1 TGCGCCAGCAGCCTAGACAGGGGGACTAATGAAAAACTGTTTTTT CASSLDRGTNEKLFF
TRBJ1-3 . . TRBV7-9 TGTGCCAACACCGGAAACACCATATATTTT CANTGNTIYF
TRBJ2-3 TRBD2 few TRBV4-2 TGTGCCAGCAGCCAAGATATTTCCCACAGGGGACTAGCGGGAGGACTAAGCACAGATACGCAGTATTTT CASSQDISHRGLAGGLSTDTQYF
TRBJ2-7 . . TRBV18 TGTGCCAGCTCACCACCGAGCGCGGCCCGCTACGAGCAGTACTTC CASSPPSAARYEQYF
TRBJ2-7 . . TRBV9 TGTGCCAGCAGCGCCGACGGGTACGAGCAGTACTTC CASSADGYEQYF
TRBJ1-1 . . TRBV20-1 TGCAGTGCCAGGCGGGTGACTGAAGCTTTCTTT CSARRVTEAFF
TRBJ1-2 . . TRBV6-1 TGTGCCAGCAGTGATCGAGACGGAGAAAGCTACACCTTC CASSDRDGESYTF
TRBJ1-1 . . TRBV2 TGTGCCAGCAGTGTAGGGGGAAGAACAGAAGCTTTCTTT CASSVGGRTEAFF
TRBJ1-2 . . TRBV7-9 TGTGCCAGCAGCTTCACAGGGTCCTATGGCTACACCTTC CASSFTGSYGYTF
TRBJ1-1 TRBD1 . TRBV19 TGTGCCAGTTCCAGGCTCGACAGGGGAGAAGCTTTCTTT CASSRLDRGEAFF
TRBJ1-1 . . TRBV18 TGTGCCAGCTCACCACCGGGACATAGGACGAGGACTGAAGCTTTCTTT CASSPPGHRTRTEAFF
TRBJ2-3 . . TRBV30 TGTGCCTGGAGTGTAATGCAGATCACGCAGTATTTT CAWSVMQITQYF
TRBJ1-6 TRBD1 . TRBV6-1 TGTGCCAGTGAGCCCACAGGGGAAGGTTCACCCCTCCACTTT CASEPTGEGSPLHF
TRBJ2-5 . . TRBV4-1 TGCGCCAGCAGCCAAGTAGCGCATAAAGAGACCCAGTACTTC CASSQVAHKETQYF
TRBJ1-4 . . TRBV5-1 TGCGCCAGCAGCTTGGTTGGCAGGGCAAATGAAAAACTGTTTTTT CASSLVGRANEKLFF
TRBJ1-1 TRBD1 once TRBV6-5 TGTGCCAGCGTAACCTCAGGGGGTAACACTGAAGCTTTCTTT CASVTSGGNTEAFF
TRBJ2-7 . . TRBV27 TGTGCCAGCAGTTTAAGCAGGGGTCGGGGCTACGAGCAGTACTTC CASSLSRGRGYEQYF
TRBJ2-3 . few TRBV5-1 TGCGCCAGCAGCTTGGCGGGGGTCCTCACAGATACGCAGTATTTT CASSLAGVLTDTQYF
TRBJ2-2 TRBD1 . TRBV18 TGTGCCAGCTCACGAAGACAGGGTGCCGGGGAGCTGTTTTTT CASSRRQGAGELFF
TRBJ2-1 . . TRBV11-3 TGTGCCAGCAGCTTAGGGGCTAGCATCCATGAGCAGTTCTTC CASSLGASIHEQFF
TRBJ2-1 TRBD2 . TRBV10-3 TGTGCCACCCTGGGGACTAGCGGGAGGGGCAATGAGCAGTTCTTC CATLGTSGRGNEQFF
TRBJ2-3 TRBD2 . TRBV5-1 TGCGCCAGCAGCTCAGTGGGGAGCGGGAGGGCCGTAGCGGATACGCAGTATTTT CASSSVGSGRAVADTQYF
TRBJ2-1 TRBD2 . TRBV7-6 TGTGCCAGCAGCCCTCGAACTAGCGGGACCTACAATGAGCAGTTCTTC CASSPRTSGTYNEQFF
TRBJ1-6 TRBD1 . TRBV7-8 TGTGCCAGCAGCTTAGGAGGGGGCGGTTCACCCCTCCACTTT CASSLGGGGSPLHF
TRBJ2-7 TRBD1 . TRBV6-5 TGTGCCAGCTCCCGGGACAGCACCTACGAGCAGTACTTC CASSRDSTYEQYF